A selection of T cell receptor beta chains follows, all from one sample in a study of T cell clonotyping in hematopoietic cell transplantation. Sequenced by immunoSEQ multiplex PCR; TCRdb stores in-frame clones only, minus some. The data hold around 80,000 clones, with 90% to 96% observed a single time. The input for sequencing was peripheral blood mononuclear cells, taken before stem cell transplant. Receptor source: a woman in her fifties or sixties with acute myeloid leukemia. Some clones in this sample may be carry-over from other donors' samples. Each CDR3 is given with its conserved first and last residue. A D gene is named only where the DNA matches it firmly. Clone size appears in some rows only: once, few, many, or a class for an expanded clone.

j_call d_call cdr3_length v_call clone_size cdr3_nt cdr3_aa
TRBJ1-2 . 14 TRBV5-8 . TGTGCCAGCAGCCTCTCAGGGGCTCGCTATGGCTACACCTTC CASSLSGARYGYTF
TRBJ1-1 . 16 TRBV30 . TGTGCCTGGAGCTCGAATGTAAAAGTTCTGAACACTGAAGCTTTCTTT CAWSSNVKVLNTEAFF
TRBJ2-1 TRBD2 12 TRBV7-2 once TGTGCCAGCAGCCTGATTCGGGGGGATAAGTTCTTC CASSLIRGDKFF
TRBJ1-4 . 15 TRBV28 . TGTGCCAGCAGTTTATTGGGGGCGGGCGATGAAAAACTGTTTTTT CASSLLGAGDEKLFF
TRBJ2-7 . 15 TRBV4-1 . TGCGCCAGCAGCCAAGTCGGCGGGGGCCAGCACGAGCAGTACTTC CASSQVGGGQHEQYF
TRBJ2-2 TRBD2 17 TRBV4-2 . TGTGCCAGCAGCCACATGGGGGCGGGAGGGAACACCGGGGAGCTGTTTTTT CASSHMGAGGNTGELFF
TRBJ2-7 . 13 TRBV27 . TGTGCCAGCAGTTTTCGGGTAGGGTACGAGCAGTACTTC CASSFRVGYEQYF
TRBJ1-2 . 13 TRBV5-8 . TGTGCCAGCAGGCGGGAAATTTCTATGGGCTACACCTTC CASRREISMGYTF
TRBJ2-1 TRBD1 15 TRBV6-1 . TGTGCCAGCATCCCGCCCGGGACAGGGGGCAATGAGCAGTTCTTC CASIPPGTGGNEQFF
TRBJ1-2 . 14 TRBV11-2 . TGTGCCAGCAGCTTAGGAAGGGTGGGAGAGGGCTACACCTTC CASSLGRVGEGYTF